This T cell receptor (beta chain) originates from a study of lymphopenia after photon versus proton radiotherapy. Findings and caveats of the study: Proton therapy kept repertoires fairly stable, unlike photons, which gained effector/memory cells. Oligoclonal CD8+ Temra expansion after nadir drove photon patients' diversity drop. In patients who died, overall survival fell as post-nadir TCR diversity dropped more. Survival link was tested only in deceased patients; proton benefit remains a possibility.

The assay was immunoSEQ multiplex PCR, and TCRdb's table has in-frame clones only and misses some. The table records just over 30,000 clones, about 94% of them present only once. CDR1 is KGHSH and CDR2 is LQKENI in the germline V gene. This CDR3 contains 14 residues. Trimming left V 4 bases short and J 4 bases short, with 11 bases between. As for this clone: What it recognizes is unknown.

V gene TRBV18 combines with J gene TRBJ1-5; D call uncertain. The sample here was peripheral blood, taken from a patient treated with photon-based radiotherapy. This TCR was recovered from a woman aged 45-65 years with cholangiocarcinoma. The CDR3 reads CASSLSGRNQPQHF. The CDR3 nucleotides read TGTGCCAGCTCACTTTCGGGCCGAAATCAGCCCCAGCATTTT.